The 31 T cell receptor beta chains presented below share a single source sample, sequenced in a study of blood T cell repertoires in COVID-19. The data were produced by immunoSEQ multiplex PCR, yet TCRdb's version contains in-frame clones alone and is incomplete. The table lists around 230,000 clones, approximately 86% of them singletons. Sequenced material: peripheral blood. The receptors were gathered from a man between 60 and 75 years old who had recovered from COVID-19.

The CDR3 here is CASSAGTASYEQYF. CDR3 DNA: TGTGCCAGCAGTGCCGGGACAGCCTCCTACGAGCAGTACTTC. J is TRBJ2-7 and V is TRBV27, with 7 bases identical to TRBD1. Germline CDR1 and CDR2: MNHEY and SMNVEV (reference sequence). The junction had 4 bases not matched to a gene; V was cut back by 5 bases and J by 0 bases. The CDR3 length is 14 residues.

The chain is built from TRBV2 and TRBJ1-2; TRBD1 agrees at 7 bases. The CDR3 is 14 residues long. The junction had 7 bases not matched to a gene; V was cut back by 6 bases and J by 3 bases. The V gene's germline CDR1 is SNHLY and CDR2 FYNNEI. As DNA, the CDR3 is TGTGCCAGCAGGGCACAGGGGCGGGACTATGGCTACACCTTC. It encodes CASRAQGRDYGYTF.

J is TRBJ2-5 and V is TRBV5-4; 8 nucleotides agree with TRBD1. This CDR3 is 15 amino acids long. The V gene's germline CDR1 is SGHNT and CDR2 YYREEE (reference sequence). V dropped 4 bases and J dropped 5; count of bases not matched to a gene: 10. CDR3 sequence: CASSAGQGRGETQYF. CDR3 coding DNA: TGTGCCAGCAGCGCTGGACAGGGAAGGGGGGAGACCCAGTACTTC.

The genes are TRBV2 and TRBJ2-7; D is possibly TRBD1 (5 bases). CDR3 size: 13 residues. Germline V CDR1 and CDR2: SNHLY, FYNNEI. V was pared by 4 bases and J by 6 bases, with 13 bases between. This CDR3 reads CASSGDLGLEQYV. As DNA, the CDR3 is TGTGCCAGCAGTGGCGACTTGGGGCTCGAGCAGTACGTC.

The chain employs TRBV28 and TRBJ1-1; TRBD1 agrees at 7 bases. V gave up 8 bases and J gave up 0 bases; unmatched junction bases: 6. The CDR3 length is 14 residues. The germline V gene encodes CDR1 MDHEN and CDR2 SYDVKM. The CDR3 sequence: CASRKDRMNTEAFF. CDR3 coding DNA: TGTGCCAGCCGAAAGGACAGGATGAACACTGAAGCTTTCTTT.

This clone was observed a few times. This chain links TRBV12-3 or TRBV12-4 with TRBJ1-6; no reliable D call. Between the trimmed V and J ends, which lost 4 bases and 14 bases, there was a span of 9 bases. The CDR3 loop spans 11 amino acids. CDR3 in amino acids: CASSSQESLHF. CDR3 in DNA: TGTGCCAGCAGTTCACAAGAATCCCTCCACTTT.

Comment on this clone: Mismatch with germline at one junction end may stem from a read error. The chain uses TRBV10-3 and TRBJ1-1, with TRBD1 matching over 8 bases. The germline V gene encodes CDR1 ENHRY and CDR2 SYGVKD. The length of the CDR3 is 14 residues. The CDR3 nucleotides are TGTGCCGTCAGGGGGCTAGGTGTGAACACTGAAGCTTTCTTT. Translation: CAVRGLGVNTEAFF.

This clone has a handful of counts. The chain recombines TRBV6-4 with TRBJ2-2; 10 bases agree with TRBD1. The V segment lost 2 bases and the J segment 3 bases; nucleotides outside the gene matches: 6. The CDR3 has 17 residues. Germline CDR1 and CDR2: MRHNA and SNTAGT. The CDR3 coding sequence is TGTGCCAGCAGTGACAGGAGACAGGGGGCAGACACCGGGGAGCTGTTTTTT. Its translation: CASSDRRQGADTGELFF.

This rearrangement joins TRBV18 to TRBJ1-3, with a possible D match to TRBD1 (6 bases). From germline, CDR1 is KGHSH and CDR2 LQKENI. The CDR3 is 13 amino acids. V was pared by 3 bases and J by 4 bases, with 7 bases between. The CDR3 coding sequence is TGTGCCAGCTCACCCGGACAGGGAAACACCATATATTTT. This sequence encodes CASSPGQGNTIYF.

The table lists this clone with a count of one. The CDR3 reads CASSLGRVRGESYEQYF. In DNA form, the CDR3 reads TGTGCCAGCAGCTTGGGTAGAGTGCGCGGGGAGAGCTACGAGCAGTACTTC. This rearrangement joins TRBV11-3 to TRBJ2-7; possibly TRBD2 for D (6 bases). CDR1 is SGHNT, CDR2 YENEEA, per germline. The CDR3 loop spans 17 amino acids. Deletions cut 3 bases from V and 3 bases from J, with 21 bases between.

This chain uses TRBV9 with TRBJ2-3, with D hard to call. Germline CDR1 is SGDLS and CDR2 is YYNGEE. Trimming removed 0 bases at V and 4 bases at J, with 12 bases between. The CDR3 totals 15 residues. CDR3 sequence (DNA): TGTGCCAGCAGCGTAGATTTTGCGGCGGCAGATACGCAGTATTTT. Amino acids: CASSVDFAAADTQYF.

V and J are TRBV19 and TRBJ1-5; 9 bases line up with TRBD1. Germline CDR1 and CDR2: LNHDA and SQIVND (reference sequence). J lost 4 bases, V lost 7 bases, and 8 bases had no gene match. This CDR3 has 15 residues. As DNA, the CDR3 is TGTGCCAGTAAAGAGTTGGGGACAGGGAATCAGCCCCAGCATTTT. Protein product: CASKELGTGNQPQHF.

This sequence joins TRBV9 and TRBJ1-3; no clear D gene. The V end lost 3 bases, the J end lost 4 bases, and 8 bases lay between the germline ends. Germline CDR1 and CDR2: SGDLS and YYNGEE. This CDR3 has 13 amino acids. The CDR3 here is CASSAQQGNTIYF. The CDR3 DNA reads TGTGCCAGCAGCGCTCAACAGGGAAACACCATATATTTT.

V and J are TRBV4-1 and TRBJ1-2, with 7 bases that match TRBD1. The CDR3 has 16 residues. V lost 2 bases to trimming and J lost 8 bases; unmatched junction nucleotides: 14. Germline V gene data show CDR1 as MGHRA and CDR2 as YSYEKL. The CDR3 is CASSQPWGTVVPGYTF. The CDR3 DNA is TGCGCCAGCAGCCAACCTTGGGGGACAGTAGTCCCCGGCTACACCTTC.

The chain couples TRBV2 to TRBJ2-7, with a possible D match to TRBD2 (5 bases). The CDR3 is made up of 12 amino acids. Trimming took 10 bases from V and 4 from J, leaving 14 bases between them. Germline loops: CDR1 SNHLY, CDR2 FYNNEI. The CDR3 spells CATTSRVYEQYF. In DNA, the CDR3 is TGTGCCACCACATCGAGGGTTTACGAGCAGTACTTC. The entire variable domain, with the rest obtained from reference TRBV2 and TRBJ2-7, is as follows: EPEVTQTPSHQVTQMGQEVILRCVPISNHLYFYWYRQILGQKVEFLVSFYNNEISEKSEIFDDQFSVERPDGSNFTLKIRSTKLEDSAMYFCATTSRVYEQYFGPGTRLTVT.

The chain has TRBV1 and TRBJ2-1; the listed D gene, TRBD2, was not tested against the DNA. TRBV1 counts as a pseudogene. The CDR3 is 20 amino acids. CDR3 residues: CTSSQDRETSGGAFHNEQFF. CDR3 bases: TGCACCAGCAGCCAAGATAGGGAGACTAGCGGGGGGGCCTTCCACAATGAGCAGTTCTTC.

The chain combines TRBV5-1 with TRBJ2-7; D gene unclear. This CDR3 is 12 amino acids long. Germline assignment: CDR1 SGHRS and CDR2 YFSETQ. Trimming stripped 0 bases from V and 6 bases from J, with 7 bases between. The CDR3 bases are TGCGCCAGCAGCTTGGCCTCCAGCGAGCAGTACTTC. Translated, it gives CASSLASSEQYF.

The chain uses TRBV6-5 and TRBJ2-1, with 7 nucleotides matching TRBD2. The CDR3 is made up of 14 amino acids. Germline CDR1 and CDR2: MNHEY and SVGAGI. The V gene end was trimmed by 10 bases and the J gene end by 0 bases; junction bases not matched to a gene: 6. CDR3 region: CAIGGGSSYNEQFF. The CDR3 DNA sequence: TGTGCCATTGGGGGGGGGAGCTCCTACAATGAGCAGTTCTTC.

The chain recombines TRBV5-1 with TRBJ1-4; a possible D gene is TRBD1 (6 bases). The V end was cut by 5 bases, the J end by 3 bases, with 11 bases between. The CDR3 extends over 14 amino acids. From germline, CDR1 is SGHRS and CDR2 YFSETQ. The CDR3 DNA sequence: TGCGCCAGCAGACCACAGGGTTCTAATGAAAAACTGTTTTTT. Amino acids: CASRPQGSNEKLFF.

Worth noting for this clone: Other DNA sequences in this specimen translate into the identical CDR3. CDR3 loop: CASSPGQGAGELFF. CDR3 sequence (DNA): TGCGCCAGCAGCCCGGGACAGGGGGCCGGGGAGCTGTTTTTT. This rearrangement joins TRBV5-1 to TRBJ2-2; TRBD1 aligns across 11 bases. There are 14 residues in the CDR3. The V gene end was trimmed by 4 bases and the J gene end by 6 bases; junction bases not matched to a gene: 2. Germline V gene data show CDR1 as SGHRS and CDR2 as YFSETQ. The entire variable domain, with the rest obtained from reference TRBV5-1 and TRBJ2-2, is as follows: KAGVTQTPRYLIKTRGQQVTLSCSPISGHRSVSWYQQTPGQGLQFLFEYFSETQRNKGNFPGRFSGRQFSNSRSEMNVSTLELGDSALYLCASSPGQGAGELFFGEGSRLTVL.

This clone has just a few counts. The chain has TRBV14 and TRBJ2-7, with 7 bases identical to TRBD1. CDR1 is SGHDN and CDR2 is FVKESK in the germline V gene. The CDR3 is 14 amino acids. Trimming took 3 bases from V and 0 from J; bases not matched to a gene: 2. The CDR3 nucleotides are TGTGCCAGCAGCCAGGACAGGAACTCCTACGAGCAGTACTTC. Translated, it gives CASSQDRNSYEQYF.

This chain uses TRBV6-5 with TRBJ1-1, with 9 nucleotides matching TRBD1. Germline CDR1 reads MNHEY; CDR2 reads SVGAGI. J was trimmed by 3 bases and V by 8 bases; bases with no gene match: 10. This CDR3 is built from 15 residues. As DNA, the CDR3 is TGTGCCAGCTTCAGGGACAGGGTGGGGTACACTGAAGCTTTCTTT. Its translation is CASFRDRVGYTEAFF.

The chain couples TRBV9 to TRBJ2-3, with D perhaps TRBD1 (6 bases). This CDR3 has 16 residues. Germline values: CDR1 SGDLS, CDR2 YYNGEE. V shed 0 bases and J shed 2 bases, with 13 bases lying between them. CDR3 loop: CASSVVQGSPTDTQYF. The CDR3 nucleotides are TGTGCCAGCAGCGTAGTGCAGGGGTCACCCACAGATACGCAGTATTTT.

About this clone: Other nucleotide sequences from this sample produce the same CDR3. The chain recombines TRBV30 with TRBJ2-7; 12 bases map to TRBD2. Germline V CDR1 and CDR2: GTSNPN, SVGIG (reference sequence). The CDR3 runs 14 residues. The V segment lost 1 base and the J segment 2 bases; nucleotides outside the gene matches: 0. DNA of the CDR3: TGTGCCTGGAGTGGACTAGCGGGGGCCTACGAGCAGTACTTC. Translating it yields CAWSGLAGAYEQYF.

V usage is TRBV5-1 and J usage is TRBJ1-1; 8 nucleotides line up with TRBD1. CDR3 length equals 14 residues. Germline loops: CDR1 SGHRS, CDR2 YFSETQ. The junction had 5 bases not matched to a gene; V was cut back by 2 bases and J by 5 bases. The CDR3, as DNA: TGCGCCAGCAGCTTCGGACAGGGTGGTACTGAAGCTTTCTTT. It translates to CASSFGQGGTEAFF.

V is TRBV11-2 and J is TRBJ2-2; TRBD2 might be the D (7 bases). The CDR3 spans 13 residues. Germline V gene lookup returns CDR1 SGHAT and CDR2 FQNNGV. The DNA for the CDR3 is TGTGTTGGGGGGGACAAGAACACCGGGGAGCTGTTTTTT. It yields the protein CVGGDKNTGELFF.

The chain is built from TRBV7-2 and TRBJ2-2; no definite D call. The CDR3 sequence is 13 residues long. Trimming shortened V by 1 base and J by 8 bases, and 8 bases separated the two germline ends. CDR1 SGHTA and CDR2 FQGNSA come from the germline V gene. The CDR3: CASSLDRTGELFF. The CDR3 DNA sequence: TGTGCCAGCAGCTTAGATCGCACTGGGGAGCTGTTTTTT.

This CDR3 reads CASRTGPEQYV. The CDR3 DNA reads TGTGCCAGCAGGACAGGTCCCGAGCAGTACGTC. This sequence joins TRBV6-5 and TRBJ2-7; tentative D call: TRBD1 (6 bases). The CDR3 is 11 amino acids. Trimming took off 6 bases at V and 6 bases at J, with 9 bases between the two ends. In germline, CDR1 is MNHEY, CDR2 SVGAGI.

The CDR3 DNA reads as TGTGCCTGGAAGGGACTAGCGGTCCAAGAGACCCAGTACTTC. Translation gives CAWKGLAVQETQYF. The gene calls are TRBV30 and TRBJ2-5, with 11 bases identical to TRBD2. Per the germline V gene, CDR1 is GTSNPN and CDR2 is SVGIG (reference sequence). The junction had 2 bases not matched to a gene; V was cut back by 4 bases and J by 1 base. CDR3 length equals 14 residues.

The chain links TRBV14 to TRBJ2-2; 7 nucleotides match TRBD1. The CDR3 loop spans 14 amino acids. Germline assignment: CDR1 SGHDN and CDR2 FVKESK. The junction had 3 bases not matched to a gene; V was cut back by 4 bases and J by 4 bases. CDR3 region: CASSRQGGTGELFF. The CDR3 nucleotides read TGTGCCAGCAGCCGACAGGGTGGCACCGGGGAGCTGTTTTTT.

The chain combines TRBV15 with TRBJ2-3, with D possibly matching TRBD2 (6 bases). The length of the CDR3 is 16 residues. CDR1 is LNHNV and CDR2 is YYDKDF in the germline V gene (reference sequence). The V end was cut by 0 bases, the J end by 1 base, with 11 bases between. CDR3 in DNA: TGTGCCACCAGCAGAGACAGCGGGTCGGGCACAGATACGCAGTATTTT. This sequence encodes CATSRDSGSGTDTQYF.